This T cell receptor beta chain was recovered during a study of T cells in Graves' hyperthyroidism and ophthalmopathy. Study-level background: Peripheral blood was drawn at first diagnosis, prior to all treatment.

Using RNA transcripts as the source, TCR beta CDR3 regions were amplified. TCR CDR3 regions were first amplified by RT-PCR with HTBI primers. TCRdb re-derived calls from the multiplex PCR reads in MiXCR, one entry per CDR3 protein. Of some 270,000 distinct CDR3 sequences detected, around 25% appear once; the ten largest clones hold under 40%. For this clonotype: Its cognate antigen is unknown.

Notes on the study in general: A model using 13 V-J features told ophthalmopathy apart from stable hyperthyroidism.

With 2 bases clipped from V and 4 bases from J, the junction kept 6 bases outside the gene matches. The length of the CDR3 is 17 residues. This receptor was obtained from a woman aged 40 to 50 with Graves' ophthalmopathy. The rearrangement uses TRBV12-3 or TRBV12-4 and TRBJ2-2, with 11 positions matching TRBD1. The material sequenced was blood. CDR3 sequence reads: CASSLIGTGGATGELFF. The CDR3 DNA is TGTGCCAGCAGTTTAATAGGGACAGGGGGTGCCACCGGGGAGCTGTTTTTT.